This is a list of T cell receptor beta chains from one sample in a study of blood T cell repertoires in COVID-19. Profiled with immunoSEQ multiplex PCR; TCRdb holds only in-frame clones, not every one. The sample contains about 300,000 clones, about 90% of which appear only once. Sequences were obtained from peripheral blood. The receptors here all came from a woman in her 30s with COVID-19, enrolled during active disease. Each CDR3 is given with its conserved first and last residue. D genes are given only for firm matches. Rows may omit the clone size; those that give it use once, few, many or a size class.

length | J | size | V | D | CDR3 | DNA
16 | TRBJ2-3 | . | TRBV15 | . | CATSRDAGAGTDTQYF | TGTGCCACCAGCAGAGATGCGGGGGCAGGCACAGATACGCAGTATTTT
15 | TRBJ1-1 | few | TRBV5-1 | TRBD1 | CASSFLGQGVSEAFF | TGCGCCAGCAGCTTTTTGGGGCAGGGGGTCTCTGAAGCTTTCTTT
12 | TRBJ2-3 | . | TRBV5-4 | . | CASSLPRGTQYF | TGTGCCAGCAGTCTCCCTAGGGGTACGCAGTATTTT
16 | TRBJ2-2 | . | TRBV9 | TRBD2 | CASSAPSGGDTGELFF | TGTGCCAGCAGCGCACCTAGCGGGGGTGACACCGGGGAGCTGTTTTTT
16 | TRBJ1-2 | . | TRBV19 | . | CASSPPSGSSEYGYTF | TGTGCCAGTAGTCCTCCCTCAGGCTCGAGTGAGTATGGCTACACCTTC
14 | TRBJ2-5 | . | TRBV28 | TRBD1 | CASSSAGGAKTQYF | TGTGCCAGCAGTTCCGCAGGGGGCGCCAAGACCCAGTACTTC
13 | TRBJ1-1 | once | TRBV7-9 | . | CASRAQGTSEAFF | TGTGCCAGCAGAGCACAGGGTACGAGTGAAGCTTTCTTT
15 | TRBJ1-1 | . | TRBV18 | . | CASSSPQTGNTEAFF | TGTGCCAGCTCATCCCCCCAGACAGGGAACACTGAAGCTTTCTTT
13 | TRBJ1-1 | . | TRBV2 | . | CASSIRSVTEAFF | TGTGCCAGCAGCATACGTAGTGTCACTGAAGCTTTCTTT
15 | TRBJ1-2 | . | TRBV4-3 | TRBD1 | CASSQDRAINYGYTF | TGCGCCAGCAGCCAGGACAGGGCTATTAACTATGGCTACACCTTC
17 | TRBJ1-3 | . | TRBV19 | TRBD1 | CASSVTGGSPSGNTIYF | TGTGCCAGTAGCGTGACAGGGGGTTCCCCCTCTGGAAACACCATATATTTT
15 | TRBJ1-1 | . | TRBV29-1 | TRBD1 | CRQSSKQTGDTEAFF | TGCAGACAATCCTCAAAACAAACAGGGGACACTGAAGCTTTCTTT
19 | TRBJ1-5 | once | TRBV12-5 | . | CASGLKGVPTHYSNQPQHF | TGTGCTAGTGGTTTGAAGGGGGTCCCAACACATTATAGCAATCAGCCCCAGCATTTT
15 | TRBJ2-2 | . | TRBV27 | . | CASSLTGLRAGELFF | TGTGCCAGCAGTTTAACAGGGTTAAGGGCCGGGGAGCTGTTTTTT
15 | TRBJ1-5 | . | TRBV19 | . | CASSTGHQASEAQHF | TGTGCCAGTAGTACCGGACACCAAGCATCAGAGGCCCAGCATTTT
14 | TRBJ1-2 | . | TRBV24-1 | . | CATSDQGGLGGYTF | TGTGCCACCAGTGACCAAGGGGGATTGGGAGGCTACACCTTC
14 | TRBJ1-1 | . | TRBV28 | . | CASSFRGLNTEAFF | TGTGCCAGCAGTTTCAGGGGATTGAACACTGAAGCTTTCTTT
14 | TRBJ1-1 | . | TRBV27 | . | CASSLLTANTEAFF | TGTGCCAGCAGCTTGTTGACAGCGAACACTGAAGCTTTCTTT
13 | TRBJ1-2 | . | TRBV6-4 | . | CASRADSRSGYTF | TGTGCCAGCAGGGCCGACAGTAGATCTGGCTACACCTTC
14 | TRBJ1-2 | . | TRBV19 | TRBD1 | CASSSDRVHYGYTF | TGTGCCAGTAGTTCGGACAGGGTTCACTATGGCTACACCTTC
15 | TRBJ1-4 | once | TRBV21-1 | . | CASSASGVWFEKLFF | TGTGCCAGCAGCGCCAGCGGGGTGTGGTTTGAAAAACTGTTTTTT
16 | TRBJ2-2 | . | TRBV6-2/TRBV6-3 | TRBD2 | CASSYLGLAGTGELFF | TGTGCCAGCAGTTACTTGGGACTAGCGGGGACCGGGGAGCTGTTTTTT
17 | TRBJ2-6 | . | TRBV9 | . | CASSVEGVWSGANVLTF | TGTGCCAGCAGCGTAGAGGGGGTCTGGTCTGGGGCCAACGTCCTGACTTTC
16 | TRBJ1-6 | once | TRBV18 | TRBD1 | CASSQDRGRGNSPLHF | TGTGCCAGCTCACAGGACAGGGGGCGAGGGAATTCACCCCTCCACTTT
15 | TRBJ2-3 | . | TRBV9 | TRBD2 | CARHTSGGGTDTQYF | TGTGCCCGCCACACCTCGGGGGGGGGAACAGATACGCAGTATTTT
14 | TRBJ1-5 | . | TRBV2 | TRBD1 | CASSERRGSQPQHF | TGTGCCAGCAGTGAACGCAGGGGGTCTCAGCCCCAGCATTTT